This TCR beta chain was recovered during a study of T cells after posttransplantation cyclophosphamide. Study outcomes and limitations: Blood and skin or GI T cell repertoires showed limited TRB overlap.

Some clones are missing from TCRdb's copy, which holds only in-frame ones; the method was immunoSEQ multiplex PCR. The sample shows 30,000 to 35,000 clones, no singletons; the ten largest hold 5.5% to 8.5%. This clone showed up many times. Its target is unknown. V lost 6 bases and J lost 6, with 21 bases in between. The CDR3 consists of 16 residues. From germline, CDR1 is KGHSH and CDR2 LQKENI. Sequencing input: PBMCs. This TCR derives from a woman in her fifties or sixties in good health and a related stem cell transplant donor. This rearrangement joins TRBV18 to TRBJ2-1, with D maybe TRBD1 (6 bases). CDR3 nucleotides: TGTGCCAGCTCTGACTGGACAGCCCCTAGTGGCAATGAGCAGTTCTTC. Protein product: CASSDWTAPSGNEQFF.